These T cell receptor beta chains were read from a single sample in a study of blood T cell repertoires in COVID-19. Sequencing used immunoSEQ multiplex PCR; TCRdb keeps in-frame clones, though not all of them. The table lists approximately 49,000 clones, under 90% of them singletons, with about a fifth in the top ten. Material for sequencing was peripheral blood. Receptors originate from a woman of 80 years or more with COVID-19, enrolled during active disease. Each CDR3 is given with its conserved first and last residue. A D gene is named only where the DNA matches it firmly. Only part of the rows carry a size: once, few, many, or a class if the clone is expanded.

abundance,d_gene,j_gene,v_gene,CDR3nt,CDR3aa
-,TRBD2,TRBJ2-3,TRBV4-1,TGCGCCAGCAGCCAAGGAGTCGGCGGGGGAGTGGGTCGAGATACGCAGTATTTT,CASSQGVGGGVGRDTQYF
-,-,TRBJ1-2,TRBV6-2/TRBV6-3,TGTGCCAGCAGTCCCGAAAGGGGAGGAGTTACTAACTATGGCTACACCTTC,CASSPERGGVTNYGYTF
once,-,TRBJ1-2,TRBV7-9,TGTGCCATCCTAAACTATGGCTACACCTTC,CAILNYGYTF
-,TRBD1,TRBJ1-1,TRBV9,TGTGCCAGCAGCGTAGGACAGGGAAACACTGAAGCTTTCTTT,CASSVGQGNTEAFF
-,TRBD2,TRBJ2-7,TRBV9,TGTGCCAGCAGCACGGGGGGAGCTCTTTCCTACGAGCAGTACTTC,CASSTGGALSYEQYF
-,-,TRBJ2-5,TRBV29-1,TGCAGCGTTAATGTAGCGCGGGATGGGCAAGAGACCCAGTACTTC,CSVNVARDGQETQYF
few,TRBD2,TRBJ2-1,TRBV4-1,TGCGCCAGCAGCCAAGATCCCGCGGGAGTAAACAATGAGCAGTTCTTC,CASSQDPAGVNNEQFF
-,-,TRBJ1-5,TRBV19,TGTGCCAGTAGAGACCCGGGGGGCATCCAGCCCCAGCATTTT,CASRDPGGIQPQHF
-,TRBD2,TRBJ2-3,TRBV10-3,TGTGCCATCAGTGGAACTAGCGGGACAGATACGCAGTATTTT,CAISGTSGTDTQYF
few,-,TRBJ1-6,TRBV7-3,TGTGCCAGCAGCGCCCAGGGATATAATTCACCCCTCCACTTT,CASSAQGYNSPLHF
-,-,TRBJ1-5,TRBV28,TGTGCCAGCAGTAGACCGGGACATAGTAGCAATCAGCCCCAGCATTTT,CASSRPGHSSNQPQHF
-,TRBD1,TRBJ1-4,TRBV5-1,TGCGCCAGCAGCGGTACCGGGACAGGGGGAAATGAAAAACTGTTTTTT,CASSGTGTGGNEKLFF
-,-,TRBJ2-3,TRBV5-1,TGCGCCAGCAGCTTGGATGGCGGCCGCACAGATACGCAGTATTTT,CASSLDGGRTDTQYF
-,-,TRBJ1-5,TRBV21-1,TGTGCCAGCAGCCCCTCGGGGGGCCAGGCGACTTCGGCCCAGCATTTT,CASSPSGGQATSAQHF
-,-,TRBJ1-4,TRBV9,TGTGCCAGCAGCCCCCGACGGAGCAACAATGAAAAACTGTTTTTT,CASSPRRSNNEKLFF
-,TRBD2,TRBJ2-7,TRBV19,TGTGCCAGTAGTATAGCATTCGGGAGGGATTACGAGCAGTACTTC,CASSIAFGRDYEQYF
once,TRBD1,TRBJ2-7,TRBV6-1,TGTGCCAGCAGTGAATACCCTGTTACGACAGGGTCCTACGAGCAGTACTTC,CASSEYPVTTGSYEQYF
once,-,TRBJ2-1,TRBV5-1,TGCGCCAGCAGCTTGGTGACTGGAGGGTACTCCGAGCAGTTCTTC,CASSLVTGGYSEQFF
few,TRBD1,TRBJ1-1,TRBV5-1,TGCGCCAGCAGCAGGACAGGGAAAGCTTTCTTT,CASSRTGKAFF
-,-,TRBJ1-1,TRBV10-3,TGTGCCATCAGTGATAAGGGGTCCACTGAAGCTTTCTTT,CAISDKGSTEAFF
-,TRBD2,TRBJ2-2,TRBV19,TGTGCCAGTAGTATAATAGTCTCGCGGGAGGGCAACACCGGGGAGCTGTTTTTT,CASSIIVSREGNTGELFF
-,-,TRBJ2-2,TRBV6-2/TRBV6-3,TGTGCCAGCAGTTGGTCTACTGTATTGAACACCGGGGAGCTGTTTTTT,CASSWSTVLNTGELFF
-,-,TRBJ2-3,TRBV18,TGTGCCAGCTCACCACCGTTCGGGTATCCAGATACGCAGTATTTT,CASSPPFGYPDTQYF
-,-,TRBJ2-7,TRBV5-1,TGCGCCAGCAGCTCCGGGCTCAAGGGGGGGATCTCCTACGAGCAGTACTTC,CASSSGLKGGISYEQYF
-,-,TRBJ2-7,TRBV7-9,TGTGCCAGCATGGGACTTACTCCCTACGAGCAGTACTTC,CASMGLTPYEQYF
-,-,TRBJ1-5,TRBV18,TGTGCCAGCTCCGGACAGAACAAAAATCAGCCCCAGCATTTT,CASSGQNKNQPQHF
-,TRBD2,TRBJ2-2,TRBV9,TGTGCCAGCAGCGTAGGGGGTAGCGGGGCCTCCGGGGAGCTGTTTTTT,CASSVGGSGASGELFF
-,TRBD2,TRBJ2-7,TRBV29-1,TGCAGCGTTGTGAGGACTTTGACTAGCGATGCCTACGAGCAGTACTTC,CSVVRTLTSDAYEQYF
-,-,TRBJ2-1,TRBV5-1,TGCGCCAGCAGCTTGGTGCCAGCGAGCTCCTACAATGAGCAGTTCTTC,CASSLVPASSYNEQFF
-,-,TRBJ1-2,TRBV30,TGTGCCTGGATCCCCCAACCAGGGGAAGGCTACACCTTC,CAWIPQPGEGYTF
-,-,TRBJ1-4,TRBV27,TGTGCCAGCAGTTTCCTCGACAGGATAAATAATGAAAAACTGTTTTTT,CASSFLDRINNEKLFF
-,-,TRBJ2-7,TRBV1,TGCACCAGCAGCCACCCCCCTAGCAAGACCTACGAGCAGTACTTC,CTSSHPPSKTYEQYF
-,-,TRBJ1-3,TRBV29-1,TGCAGCGTTGTATACAGCTCTGGAAACACCATATATTTT,CSVVYSSGNTIYF
-,-,TRBJ1-3,TRBV29-1,TGCAGCGCCGGGAGTTCTGGAAACACCATATATTTT,CSAGSSGNTIYF
-,TRBD1,TRBJ1-2,TRBV11-2,TGTGCCAGCAGCTCCGGACAGGGGGCGTATGGCTACACCTTC,CASSSGQGAYGYTF
-,-,TRBJ2-7,TRBV18,TGTGCCAGCTCACCACGATCAGGGGAGACCTACGAGCAGTACTTC,CASSPRSGETYEQYF
-,-,TRBJ1-6,TRBV10-1,TGCGCCAGCAGTGCAGGGGCAGGAATTTCACCCCTCCACTTT,CASSAGAGISPLHF
-,-,TRBJ1-4,TRBV5-1,TGCGCCAGCAGCCTTTCGGCGCAGGAGGCTGAAAAACTGTTTTTT,CASSLSAQEAEKLFF
-,-,TRBJ1-4,TRBV25-1,TGTGCCAGCAGTGATCGAGGGCAGGGGACAACTAATGAAAAACTGTTTTTT,CASSDRGQGTTNEKLFF
once,-,TRBJ2-4,TRBV7-2,TGTGCCAGCAGCCGCAGCGGACTCCTAGCCAAAAACATTCAGTACTTC,CASSRSGLLAKNIQYF
-,TRBD1,TRBJ2-1,TRBV14,TGTGCCAGCAGCCGAGTAGGGACAGGGTCGTACAATGAGCAGTTCTTC,CASSRVGTGSYNEQFF
-,-,TRBJ1-6,TRBV20-1,TGCAGTGCTAGTTATTCGGGGGGCCAATTTAGGTCACCCCTCCACTTT,CSASYSGGQFRSPLHF
-,TRBD1,TRBJ1-2,TRBV6-6,TGTGCCAGCAATTCCGGGACAGGGGGCAACTATGGCTACACCTTC,CASNSGTGGNYGYTF
few,TRBD2,TRBJ2-1,TRBV19,TGTGCCAGTAATACGGGAGGTCACAATGAGCAGTTCTTC,CASNTGGHNEQFF